The next 22 T cell receptor beta chains were all read from a single sample in a study of spatial heterogeneity in lung cancer (dated by TCRdb to about 2019). Results the study describes overall, beyond this receptor: A correlation was observed between the number of expanded intratumoral alpha and beta TCRs and the tumor nonsynonymous mutation count.

The antigens of these receptors remain unknown. The method behind the library was 5' RACE. The listed sequencing device is NextSeq 500. TCRdb reprocessed the public reads (quality trimming at Q25 with fastp, clone calling with MiXCR) and kept in-frame beta chains. Every CDR3 protein is listed once, alongside the most common genes and DNA of its rows. The sample table shows 8,300 or so distinct CDR3 sequences, and approximately 8.9% are seen once. The top ten hold about 4.2% of the sample. Taken with the paper, the label for time point translates to: sample taken at primary tumor resection. This material consisted of lung tumor tissue, taken at surgery. The receptors were sampled from a male donor with early-stage non-small cell lung cancer.

This clonotype is categorized as medium-sized. Being off target in a library aimed at alpha chains, this beta chain has a size of little meaning. The CDR3 DNA reads as TGCAGCGTTGAAAGTGGGGTTCGTAACACTGAAGCTTTCTTT. Translated, it gives CSVESGVRNTEAFF. The chain uses TRBV29-1 and TRBJ1-1; D not resolved. This CDR3 contains 14 residues. Trimming took off 2 bases at V and 2 bases at J, with 12 bases between the two ends. Germline V CDR1 and CDR2: SQVTM, ANQGSEA.

This clonotype is labeled medium-sized. The size of this beta chain means little, since it is a stray read in a library made for alpha chains. This chain uses TRBV20-1 with TRBJ1-1; 9 nucleotides match TRBD1. The CDR3 runs 14 residues. V was clipped by 3 bases and J by 4 bases; unmatched bases: 6. CDR1 is DFQATT and CDR2 is SNEGSKA in the germline V gene (reference sequence). CDR3 protein: CSASPTGGGTEAFF. Here the CDR3 DNA reads TGCAGTGCTAGCCCGACAGGGGGTGGCACTGAAGCTTTCTTT.

This clonotype rates as medium-sized. This beta chain is an unintended read in a library built for alpha chains; its size means little. This chain uses TRBV10-2 with TRBJ1-4, with D tentatively TRBD1 (6 bases). Trimming removed 1 base from V and 8 bases from J, with 14 bases in between. The germline V gene encodes CDR1 WSHSY and CDR2 SAAADI. The CDR3 runs 15 residues. In DNA form, the CDR3 reads TGCGCCAGCAGTGAGTTGGGGGGCGCGGGGGAAAAACTGTTTTTT. It encodes CASSELGGAGEKLFF.

Judged by abundance, this clonotype is medium-sized. Being off target in a library aimed at alpha chains, this beta chain has a size of little meaning. The V call is TRBV20-1, the J call TRBJ1-2; D remains ambiguous. The CDR3 runs 12 residues. CDR1 and CDR2 from the germline V gene are DFQATT and SNEGSKA (reference sequence). The germline V and J ends were trimmed by 8 bases and 4 bases, with 14 bases remaining between them. CDR3 in DNA: TGCAGTTGCTCTAAAGGCGGCTATGGCTACACCTTC. Protein sequence: CSCSKGGYGYTF.

Relative to its sample, this clonotype is medium-sized (0.01 to 0.1%). This beta chain was picked up by a library intended for alpha chains and is off target, so its count carries little meaning. The V call is TRBV7-6, the J call TRBJ2-1; 8 bases are a match to TRBD2. This CDR3 has 18 residues. Germline trimming cut 7 bases from V and 0 bases from J; bases unmatched to any gene: 14. From germline, CDR1 is SGHVS and CDR2 FNYEAQ. CDR3 DNA sequence: TGTGCCAGCAACTCTCACAGCATCGGGAGGGGCTCCTACAATGAGCAGTTCTTC. This codes for CASNSHSIGRGSYNEQFF.

By sample fraction, this clonotype is medium-sized. This beta chain lies outside the target of a library built for alpha chains; its clone size means little. The chain employs TRBV6-6 and TRBJ1-4, with a possible D match to TRBD1 (5 bases). This CDR3 has 17 amino acids. Germline CDR1 MNHNY, CDR2 SVGAGI (reference sequence). Trimming pared 7 bases from V and 8 bases from J, leaving 26 bases between. Written as DNA, the CDR3 is TGTGCCAGCAACCCACGAAGGAGGGGTTCTGGGTTGGAAAAACTGTTTTTT. Residues: CASNPRRRGSGLEKLFF.

This clonotype is medium-sized (0.01 to 0.1%) within its sample. This beta chain turned up in a library designed for alpha chains; as an off-target read, its abundance says little. This chain uses TRBV20-1 with TRBJ1-6; no reliable D call. This CDR3 contains 15 residues. The V gene lost 6 bases and the J gene lost 9 bases, with 21 bases spanning the gap. The germline gives CDR1 DFQATT, CDR2 SNEGSKA (reference sequence). CDR3 in amino acids: CSAMTNNGYGSPLHF. The CDR3 region has the DNA TGCAGTGCAATGACGAACAATGGTTATGGTTCACCCCTCCACTTT.

This clonotype turned up a few times. For a library built for alpha chains, this beta chain is a stray read; little rests on its size. CDR3 DNA: TGCGCCAGCAGCCAAGGGACCTCCGGAGACTCCTATGGCTACACCTTC. The encoded protein is CASSQGTSGDSYGYTF. This chain joins TRBV4-1 and TRBJ1-2; D unresolved. The CDR3 is 16 amino acids. Germline values: CDR1 MGHRA, CDR2 YSYEKL. V lost 1 base, J lost 4 bases, and 16 bases lay in between.

This clonotype rates as medium-sized. As an off-target read in a library built for alpha chains, this beta chain has a frequency of little significance. The chain uses TRBV7-9 and TRBJ2-5; D is unclear. The germline V and J ends were trimmed by 0 bases and 4 bases, with 3 bases remaining between them. The CDR3 consists of 12 residues. Germline V gene lookup returns CDR1 SEHNR and CDR2 FQNEAQ (reference sequence). CDR3 sequence: CASSLARETQYF. The DNA for the CDR3 is TGTGCCAGCAGCTTAGCGCGAGAGACCCAGTACTTC.

In its sample, this clonotype ranks as medium-sized (0.01 to 0.1%). Found in a library prepared for alpha chains, this beta chain is an off-target read, and its abundance has little meaning. V and J are TRBV20-1 and TRBJ2-7; the match to TRBD2 covers 9 bases. The ends lost 2 bases at V and 2 bases at J; junction bases unmatched: 4. The CDR3 is made up of 14 amino acids. The germline gives CDR1 DFQATT, CDR2 SNEGSKA (reference sequence). The CDR3 region has the DNA TGCAGTGCTAGACCGAGCGGGAGGCCCTACGAGCAGTACTTC. Encoded protein: CSARPSGRPYEQYF.

In its sample, this clonotype is medium-sized. The library was designed around alpha chains, so this beta chain is a stray read whose abundance carries little weight. The chain couples TRBV3-1 to TRBJ1-4; D ambiguous. Trimming took 5 bases from V and 5 from J, leaving 9 bases between them. Germline CDR1 and CDR2: LGHDT and YNNKEL (reference sequence). CDR3 length: 13 amino acids. Here the CDR3 reads CASSASGNEKLFF. CDR3 DNA: TGTGCCAGCAGCGCTAGTGGGAATGAAAAACTGTTTTTT. The variable domain in full, completed from reference TRBV3-1 and TRBJ1-4, reads DTAVSQTPKYLVTQMGNDKSIKCEQNLGHDTMYWYKQDSKKFLKIMFSYNNKELIINETVPNRFSPKSPDKAHLNLHINSLELGDSAVYFCASSASGNEKLFFGSGTQLSVL.

Relative to its sample, this clonotype is medium-sized. This beta chain is an unintended read in a library built for alpha chains; its size means little. The chain carries TRBV7-2 and TRBJ2-1; D assignment may be TRBD1 or TRBD2 (5 bases each). CDR3 length: 16 amino acids. V lost 3 bases, J lost 6 bases, and 18 bases lay in between. Germline CDR1 and CDR2: SGHTA and FQGNSA. This CDR3 is CASSLGGTARGNEQFF. The CDR3 DNA sequence: TGTGCCAGCAGCTTGGGTGGGACCGCCAGAGGCAATGAGCAGTTCTTC.

In regard to this clonotype: The size of this beta chain means little, since it is a stray read in a library made for alpha chains. This chain joins TRBV29-1 and TRBJ2-5; TRBD2 agrees at 7 bases. V lost 4 bases, J lost 1 base, and 3 bases stayed unmatched. The germline V gene has CDR1 SQVTM and CDR2 ANQGSEA. The CDR3 runs 13 residues. CDR3 sequence reads: CSVVGRGQETQYF. For the CDR3, the DNA is TGCAGCGTTGTGGGGAGGGGCCAAGAGACCCAGTACTTC.

In its sample, this clonotype is medium-sized. For a library built for alpha chains, this beta chain is a stray read; little rests on its size. J is TRBJ2-1 and V is TRBV7-9; TRBD2 matches 8 bases. The CDR3 is made up of 19 amino acids. The V gene end was trimmed by 4 bases and the J gene end by 6 bases; junction bases not matched to a gene: 20. Germline V gene sequence: CDR1 SEHNR, CDR2 FQNEAQ (reference sequence). The chain's CDR3 is CASSSWRGSGNIGFNEQFF. The CDR3, as DNA: TGTGCCAGCAGCTCATGGCGGGGTAGCGGGAACATTGGTTTCAATGAGCAGTTCTTC.

This clonotype was counted at least ten times. A library prepared for alpha chains yielded this beta chain as an off-target read; its size is of little meaning. The chain carries TRBV9 and TRBJ2-1; 8 bases map to TRBD2. The germline CDR1 and CDR2 sequences are SGDLS and YYNGEE. J lost 0 bases, V lost 4 bases, and 3 bases had no gene match. The CDR3 totals 15 residues. The CDR3 nucleotides read TGTGCCAGCAGCCTTAGCGGGGCCTCCTACAATGAGCAGTTCTTC. Translated, it gives CASSLSGASYNEQFF.

This clonotype was seen at least ten times. This beta chain slipped into a library made for alpha chains as a stray read, so its size is not meaningful. This chain connects TRBV7-9 to TRBJ2-1; maybe TRBD2 (6 bases). Germline V gene lookup returns CDR1 SEHNR and CDR2 FQNEAQ (reference sequence). The length of the CDR3 is 17 residues. With 4 bases removed from V and 0 bases from J, the gap between germline ends came to 16 bases. CDR3 nucleotide sequence: TGTGCCAGCAGCTCCTGGGAGGCGAGAAGCTCCTACAATGAGCAGTTCTTC. Translating gives CASSSWEARSSYNEQFF.

This clonotype showed up many times. This beta chain is an unintended read in a library built for alpha chains; its size means little. This chain connects TRBV2 to TRBJ1-3; possible D gene TRBD1, 5 bases. Germline V gene data show CDR1 as SNHLY and CDR2 as FYNNEI. The CDR3 contains 12 residues. Deletions cut 7 bases from V and 4 bases from J, with 8 bases between. The CDR3 nucleotides read TGTGCCAGCATTAGGACAGGAAACACCATATATTTT. Translating gives CASIRTGNTIYF.

Regarding this clonotype: As an off-target read in a library built for alpha chains, this beta chain has a frequency of little significance. The CDR3 loop reads CASSSKKLSGRVTGELFF. For the CDR3, the DNA is TGTGCCAGCAGCTCGAAGAAGCTTAGCGGGAGGGTGACCGGGGAGCTGTTTTTT. This chain connects TRBV13 to TRBJ2-2; the match to TRBD2 covers 11 bases. The CDR3 contains 18 residues. The J segment lost 5 bases and the V segment lost 4 bases, leaving 12 bases of the junction unmatched. The germline V gene encodes CDR1 PRHDT and CDR2 FYEKMQ (reference sequence).

This clonotype turned up a few times. Being off target in a library aimed at alpha chains, this beta chain has a size of little meaning. The J gene is TRBJ2-3, the V gene TRBV20-1, with D unresolved. Germline CDR1 and CDR2: DFQATT and SNEGSKA (reference sequence). The CDR3 covers 12 residues. The germline V and J ends were trimmed by 2 bases and 4 bases, with 7 bases remaining between them. The CDR3 DNA follows: TGCAGTGCTAGATATTATCCAGATACGCAGTATTTT. Its translation: CSARYYPDTQYF.

In its sample, this clonotype was seen many times. Within a library made for alpha chains, this beta chain is off target, and its count is uninformative. This chain uses TRBV20-1 with TRBJ1-1; weak D call: TRBD1 (5 bases). CDR3 length: 14 residues. The ends were cut back, 0 bases at V and 0 bases at J, with 8 bases in the middle. Germline V gives CDR1 DFQATT, CDR2 SNEGSKA (reference sequence). The CDR3 is CSARDGTVNTEAFF. DNA of the CDR3: TGCAGTGCTAGAGATGGGACGGTGAACACTGAAGCTTTCTTT.

This clonotype was picked up many times. The library was designed around alpha chains, so this beta chain is a stray read whose abundance carries little weight. This chain connects TRBV12-3 or TRBV12-4 to TRBJ2-1; D gene ambiguous. This CDR3 region has 14 residues. The ends were cut back, 3 bases at V and 7 bases at J, with 13 bases in the middle. The CDR3 here is CASSFASKNNEQFF. The DNA of the CDR3 is TGTGCCAGCAGTTTTGCGTCCAAGAATAATGAGCAGTTCTTC.

This clonotype was seen at least ten times. This beta chain slipped into a library made for alpha chains as a stray read, so its size is not meaningful. CDR3 sequence: CASSLQGRTEAFF. CDR3 sequence (DNA): TGTGCCAGCAGCTTACAGGGACGAACTGAAGCTTTCTTT. V usage is TRBV3-1 and J usage is TRBJ1-1; the D gene is possibly TRBD1 (6 bases). This CDR3 spans 13 amino acids. Per the germline V gene, CDR1 is LGHDT and CDR2 is YNNKEL (reference sequence). V lost 5 bases and J 5 bases, leaving 12 bases between the germline ends.